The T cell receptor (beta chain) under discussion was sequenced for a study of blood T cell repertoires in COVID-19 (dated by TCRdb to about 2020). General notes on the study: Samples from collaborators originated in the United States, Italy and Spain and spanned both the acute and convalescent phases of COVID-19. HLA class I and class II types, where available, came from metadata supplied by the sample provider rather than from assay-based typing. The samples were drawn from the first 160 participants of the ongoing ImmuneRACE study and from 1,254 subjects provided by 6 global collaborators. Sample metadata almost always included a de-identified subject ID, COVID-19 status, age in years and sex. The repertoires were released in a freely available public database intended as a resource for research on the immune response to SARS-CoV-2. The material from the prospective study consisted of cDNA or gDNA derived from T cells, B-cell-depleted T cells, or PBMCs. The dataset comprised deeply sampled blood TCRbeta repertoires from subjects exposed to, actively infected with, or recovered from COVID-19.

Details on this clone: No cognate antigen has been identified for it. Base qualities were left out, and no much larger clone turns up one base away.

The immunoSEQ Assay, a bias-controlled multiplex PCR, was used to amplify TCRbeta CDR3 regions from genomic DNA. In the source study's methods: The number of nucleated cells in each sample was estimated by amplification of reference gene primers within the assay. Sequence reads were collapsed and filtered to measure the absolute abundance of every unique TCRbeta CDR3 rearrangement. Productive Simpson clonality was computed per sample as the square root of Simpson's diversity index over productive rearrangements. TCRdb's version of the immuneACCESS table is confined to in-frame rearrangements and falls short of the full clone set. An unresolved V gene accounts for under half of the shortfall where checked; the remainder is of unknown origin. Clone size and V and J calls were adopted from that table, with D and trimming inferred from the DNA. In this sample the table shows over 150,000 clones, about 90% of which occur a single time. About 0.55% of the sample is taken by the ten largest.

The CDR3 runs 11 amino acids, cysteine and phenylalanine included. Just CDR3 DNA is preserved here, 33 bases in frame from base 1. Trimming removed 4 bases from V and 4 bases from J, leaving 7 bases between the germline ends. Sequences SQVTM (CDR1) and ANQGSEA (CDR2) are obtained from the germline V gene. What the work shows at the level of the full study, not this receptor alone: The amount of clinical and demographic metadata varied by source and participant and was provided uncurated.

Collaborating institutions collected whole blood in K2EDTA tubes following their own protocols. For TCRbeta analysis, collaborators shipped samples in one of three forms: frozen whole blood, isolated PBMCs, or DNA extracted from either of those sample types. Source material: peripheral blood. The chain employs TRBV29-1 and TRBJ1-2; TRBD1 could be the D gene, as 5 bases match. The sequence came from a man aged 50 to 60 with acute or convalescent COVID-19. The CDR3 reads CSVGRGYGYTF. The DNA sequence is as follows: TGCAGCGTTGGGAGGGGCTATGGCTACACCTTC.